The clone carrying this TCR beta chain turned up a few times. These data come from a study of blood T cell repertoires in COVID-19. Produced via immunoSEQ multiplex PCR; TCRdb's table is partial and in-frame only. The sample consists of some 400,000 clones, approximately 87% of them appearing once. CDR3 length: 14 amino acids. Germline V gene sequence: CDR1 MNHEY, CDR2 SVGAGI. Trimming cost V 7 bases and J 4 bases, with 16 bases left between them. The TCR comes from an older woman with COVID-19, enrolled during active disease. The genes are TRBV6-5 and TRBJ1-2, with a possible D match to TRBD1 (5 bases). The sample taken for sequencing was peripheral blood. CDR3 nucleotides: TGTGCCAGCACCCCCGGGAGAGGGGCCTATGGCTACACCTTC. This encodes CASTPGRGAYGYTF.